This is a list of T cell receptor beta chains from one sample in a study of blood T cell repertoires in COVID-19. Libraries were prepared by immunoSEQ multiplex PCR; TCRdb keeps only in-frame clonotypes and omits some of them. Of some 42,000 clones in the sample, around 83% were seen once. The sequencing input was peripheral blood. These receptors all come from a woman between 65 and 79 years old in a cohort sampled during active COVID-19. CDR3s include the opening cysteine and the closing phenylalanine or tryptophan. Fields, in order: V gene, clone size, J gene, D gene, CDR3 DNA, CDR3 protein. D genes are given only for firm matches. Clone size appears in some rows only: once, few, many, or a class for an expanded clone.

v_gene: TRBV10-3
abundance: .
j_gene: TRBJ2-3
d_gene: .
CDR3nt: TGTGCCATCAGTGATACTTCCCGGGGGTCCACAGATACGCAGTATTTT
CDR3aa: CAISDTSRGSTDTQYF

v_gene: TRBV28
abundance: .
j_gene: TRBJ1-2
d_gene: .
CDR3nt: TGTGCCAGCACCCCTCCCAGGGTGGATGGCTACACCTTC
CDR3aa: CASTPPRVDGYTF

v_gene: TRBV4-1
abundance: few
j_gene: TRBJ2-3
d_gene: TRBD2
CDR3nt: TGCGCCAGCAGCCAAGTAGCGGGAGGTAGGGATACGCAGTATTTT
CDR3aa: CASSQVAGGRDTQYF

v_gene: TRBV10-1
abundance: .
j_gene: TRBJ2-5
d_gene: .
CDR3nt: TGCGCCAGCAGTGAGGGCAGGGCGGTCGGGGGAGAGACCCAGTACTTC
CDR3aa: CASSEGRAVGGETQYF

v_gene: TRBV7-2
abundance: .
j_gene: TRBJ2-3
d_gene: .
CDR3nt: TGTGCCAGCAGCTTGGAGGGAGTTGGCACAGATACGCAGTATTTT
CDR3aa: CASSLEGVGTDTQYF

v_gene: TRBV18
abundance: .
j_gene: TRBJ2-1
d_gene: TRBD2
CDR3nt: TGTGCCAGCTCCGCGCGGGAGTCCTACAATGAGCAGTTCTTC
CDR3aa: CASSARESYNEQFF

v_gene: TRBV5-1
abundance: .
j_gene: TRBJ2-1
d_gene: TRBD2
CDR3nt: TGCGCCAGCAGCTTGAACGCGGGAGGTATCAGCTCCTACAATGAGCAGTTCTTC
CDR3aa: CASSLNAGGISSYNEQFF

v_gene: TRBV28
abundance: once
j_gene: TRBJ1-4
d_gene: TRBD1
CDR3nt: TGTGCCAGCAGTCCCCCCGGACAGGGGGGCGAAAAACTGTTTTTT
CDR3aa: CASSPPGQGGEKLFF

v_gene: TRBV4-3
abundance: medium-sized
j_gene: TRBJ1-2
d_gene: TRBD1
CDR3nt: TGCGCCAGCAGCCGCGGGACAGACACTAACTATGGCTACACCTTC
CDR3aa: CASSRGTDTNYGYTF

v_gene: TRBV4-1
abundance: .
j_gene: TRBJ2-2
d_gene: TRBD2
CDR3nt: TGCGCCAGCAGCCAAGATACCGGACTAGCGAACACCGGGGAGCTGTTTTTT
CDR3aa: CASSQDTGLANTGELFF

v_gene: TRBV27
abundance: .
j_gene: TRBJ2-3
d_gene: .
CDR3nt: TGTGCCAGCAGTTCAACTTGGGACTCAACGCAGTATTTT
CDR3aa: CASSSTWDSTQYF

v_gene: TRBV5-1
abundance: once
j_gene: TRBJ2-3
d_gene: .
CDR3nt: TGCGCCAGCAGCTCCGGGACACCGCCGCAGTATTTT
CDR3aa: CASSSGTPPQYF

v_gene: TRBV9
abundance: .
j_gene: TRBJ1-1
d_gene: .
CDR3nt: TGTGCCAGCAGCGAAATTACAGGGAGGGTGGACACTGAAGCTTTCTTT
CDR3aa: CASSEITGRVDTEAFF

v_gene: TRBV5-1
abundance: .
j_gene: TRBJ2-2
d_gene: .
CDR3nt: TGCGCCAGCAGCCCTCCGGTGGTAAACACCGGGGAGCTGTTTTTT
CDR3aa: CASSPPVVNTGELFF

v_gene: TRBV7-8
abundance: .
j_gene: TRBJ2-1
d_gene: TRBD1
CDR3nt: TGTGCCAGCAGTCTAGACAGGGGTTCCTACAATGAGCAGTTCTTC
CDR3aa: CASSLDRGSYNEQFF

v_gene: TRBV5-6
abundance: .
j_gene: TRBJ1-1
d_gene: .
CDR3nt: TGTGCCAGCAGCTTTAGCCCAAGGGACTGGCGCGTGTTGGACACTGAAGCTTTCTTT
CDR3aa: CASSFSPRDWRVLDTEAFF

v_gene: TRBV10-3
abundance: .
j_gene: TRBJ2-3
d_gene: TRBD1
CDR3nt: TGTGCCATCAGTGAGTCGGTGGGGACAGCTAACACAGATACGCAGTATTTT
CDR3aa: CAISESVGTANTDTQYF

v_gene: TRBV29-1
abundance: .
j_gene: TRBJ2-7
d_gene: TRBD1
CDR3nt: TGCAGCGGGAGAGACGGACAGGCCTACGAGCAGTACTTC
CDR3aa: CSGRDGQAYEQYF

v_gene: TRBV19
abundance: .
j_gene: TRBJ1-2
d_gene: TRBD1
CDR3nt: TGTGCCAGTAGTATTGCCGGGACAGGGGATTATGGCTACACCTTC
CDR3aa: CASSIAGTGDYGYTF

v_gene: TRBV5-4
abundance: .
j_gene: TRBJ2-1
d_gene: .
CDR3nt: TGTGCCAGCAGCTTGGACTACACCGTATACAATGAGCAGTTCTTC
CDR3aa: CASSLDYTVYNEQFF

v_gene: TRBV5-1
abundance: .
j_gene: TRBJ2-7
d_gene: .
CDR3nt: TGCGCCAGCAGCTTCCTCCGGACAGAGTTCTACGAGCAGTACTTC
CDR3aa: CASSFLRTEFYEQYF

v_gene: TRBV6-5
abundance: once
j_gene: TRBJ2-3
d_gene: .
CDR3nt: TGTGCCAGCAGACCAGGGGCCGAGAGCACAGATACGCAGTATTTT
CDR3aa: CASRPGAESTDTQYF

v_gene: TRBV6-5
abundance: few
j_gene: TRBJ1-2
d_gene: .
CDR3nt: TGTGCCAGCAGTTACGCGGCAGCTTCAGCTAACTATGGCTACACCTTC
CDR3aa: CASSYAAASANYGYTF

v_gene: TRBV2
abundance: .
j_gene: TRBJ2-5
d_gene: .
CDR3nt: TGTGCCAGCATGGGCCTAGCGAGGGGTGGGACCCAGTACTTC
CDR3aa: CASMGLARGGTQYF

v_gene: TRBV7-3
abundance: .
j_gene: TRBJ2-7
d_gene: TRBD1
CDR3nt: TGTGCCAGCAGCCTATTTTTCGGACAGGGTTACGAGCAGTACTTC
CDR3aa: CASSLFFGQGYEQYF

v_gene: TRBV27
abundance: .
j_gene: TRBJ1-1
d_gene: .
CDR3nt: TGTGCCAGCAGACCCAGGTTCGAGGGCACTGAAGCTTTCTTT
CDR3aa: CASRPRFEGTEAFF

v_gene: TRBV2
abundance: .
j_gene: TRBJ2-7
d_gene: TRBD1
CDR3nt: TGTGCCAGCAGTGGACCCGGGACAGGGACCTACGAGCAGTACTTC
CDR3aa: CASSGPGTGTYEQYF

v_gene: TRBV5-6
abundance: .
j_gene: TRBJ2-7
d_gene: .
CDR3nt: TGTGCCAGCAGCTTGGGGGGGCACCATTCCTACGAGCAGTACTTC
CDR3aa: CASSLGGHHSYEQYF

v_gene: TRBV10-3
abundance: .
j_gene: TRBJ1-2
d_gene: .
CDR3nt: TGTGCCATCAGTGAGTCGAGGTCAGCTAACTATGGCTACACCTTC
CDR3aa: CAISESRSANYGYTF

v_gene: TRBV5-1
abundance: once
j_gene: TRBJ1-2
d_gene: .
CDR3nt: TGCGCCAGCAGTGCCCAGGGTTCCTATGGCTACACCTTC
CDR3aa: CASSAQGSYGYTF

v_gene: TRBV19
abundance: .
j_gene: TRBJ2-5
d_gene: .
CDR3nt: TGTGCCAGTAAAACATCCGAACGGGGAGAGACCCAGTACTTC
CDR3aa: CASKTSERGETQYF

v_gene: TRBV5-5
abundance: .
j_gene: TRBJ1-4
d_gene: .
CDR3nt: TGTGCCAGCAGCCAATACGAACGGTTAGAAAAACTGTTTTTT
CDR3aa: CASSQYERLEKLFF

v_gene: TRBV21-1
abundance: .
j_gene: TRBJ1-1
d_gene: .
CDR3nt: TGTGCCAGCAGCAAAAGCGGGGGTGACACTGAAGCTTTCTTT
CDR3aa: CASSKSGGDTEAFF

v_gene: TRBV10-3
abundance: .
j_gene: TRBJ2-1
d_gene: TRBD1
CDR3nt: TGTGCCATCAGTGACCGGACAGGGTCCCACAATGAGCAGTTCTTC
CDR3aa: CAISDRTGSHNEQFF

v_gene: TRBV5-1
abundance: .
j_gene: TRBJ1-5
d_gene: TRBD1
CDR3nt: TGCGCCAGCAGCTTGGGAGGACAGGACCGTCAGCCCCAGCATTTT
CDR3aa: CASSLGGQDRQPQHF

v_gene: TRBV9
abundance: .
j_gene: TRBJ2-7
d_gene: .
CDR3nt: TGTGCCAGCAGCGTAGGAGCAGGGTACCCCTACGAGCAGTACTTC
CDR3aa: CASSVGAGYPYEQYF

v_gene: TRBV5-1
abundance: few
j_gene: TRBJ1-6
d_gene: .
CDR3nt: TGCGCCAGCAGCTTGTCCTCAGACAATAATTCACCCCTCCACTTT
CDR3aa: CASSLSSDNNSPLHF

v_gene: TRBV3-1/TRBV3-2
abundance: .
j_gene: TRBJ2-7
d_gene: TRBD2
CDR3nt: TGTGCCAGCAGAGATGGCGGGAGTTTTGCCCACGAGCAGTACTTC
CDR3aa: CASRDGGSFAHEQYF

v_gene: TRBV5-6
abundance: few
j_gene: TRBJ2-5
d_gene: TRBD1
CDR3nt: TGTGCCAGCAGCTTAGGGACAGGGGAGACCCAGTACTTC
CDR3aa: CASSLGTGETQYF

v_gene: TRBV28
abundance: .
j_gene: TRBJ2-7
d_gene: .
CDR3nt: TGTGCCAGCAGTAAACCCGGGACAACCTACGAGCAGTACTTC
CDR3aa: CASSKPGTTYEQYF

v_gene: TRBV28
abundance: .
j_gene: TRBJ2-5
d_gene: TRBD1
CDR3nt: TGTGCCAGCAGGGCACAGGGGGCAGGGGAGACCCAGTACTTC
CDR3aa: CASRAQGAGETQYF

v_gene: TRBV6-5
abundance: .
j_gene: TRBJ2-7
d_gene: TRBD2
CDR3nt: TGTGCCACCGGGACTAGCGGACAACGCGAGCAGTACTTC
CDR3aa: CATGTSGQREQYF

v_gene: TRBV5-1
abundance: .
j_gene: TRBJ2-3
d_gene: TRBD1
CDR3nt: TGCGCCAGCAGCCGGACAGGGGGCACAGATACGCAGTATTTT
CDR3aa: CASSRTGGTDTQYF

v_gene: TRBV3-1/TRBV3-2
abundance: .
j_gene: TRBJ1-5
d_gene: .
CDR3nt: TGTGCCAGCAGCGACCAAAGTGGGGAGCATCAGCCCCAGCATTTT
CDR3aa: CASSDQSGEHQPQHF

v_gene: TRBV5-8
abundance: .
j_gene: TRBJ2-5
d_gene: TRBD1
CDR3nt: TGTGCCAGCAGCTTAGAGGGACAGGCAGGAGGGGAGACCCAGTACTTC
CDR3aa: CASSLEGQAGGETQYF

v_gene: TRBV7-9
abundance: medium-sized
j_gene: TRBJ2-6
d_gene: .
CDR3nt: TGTGCCAGCAGCTTAGGAGGTGGGGCCAACGTCCTGACTTTC
CDR3aa: CASSLGGGANVLTF

v_gene: TRBV3-1/TRBV3-2
abundance: .
j_gene: TRBJ2-5
d_gene: TRBD1
CDR3nt: TGTGCCAGCAGCCAAGGCAGGGGGCGCGAGGAGACCCAGTACTTC
CDR3aa: CASSQGRGREETQYF

v_gene: TRBV6-5
abundance: .
j_gene: TRBJ2-3
d_gene: TRBD2
CDR3nt: TGTGCCAGCAGTTTGGGACTAGCGGGAGGTGGCGATACGCAGTATTTT
CDR3aa: CASSLGLAGGGDTQYF

v_gene: TRBV6-5
abundance: .
j_gene: TRBJ1-1
d_gene: TRBD1
CDR3nt: TGTGCCAGCAGAAAGGGGACAGGGTCTGAAGCTTTCTTT
CDR3aa: CASRKGTGSEAFF